This is a list of T cell receptor beta chains from one sample in a study of cytomegalovirus exposure and HLA in healthy donors. Produced via immunoSEQ multiplex PCR; TCRdb's table is partial and in-frame only. The sample yields roughly 150,000 clones, more than 75% seen once. The sequencing sample was made of PBMCs. The receptors derive from a woman aged 40 to 55 in good health and CMV-seronegative. Each CDR3 is given with its conserved first and last residue.

J gene: TRBJ1-4
CDR3 length: 15
V gene: TRBV5-1
CDR3 protein: CASSLAGAMDEKLFF

J gene: TRBJ2-5
CDR3 length: 14
V gene: TRBV29-1
CDR3 protein: CSVERTSGVETQYF

J gene: TRBJ1-3
CDR3 length: 14
V gene: TRBV27
CDR3 protein: CASSLHSSGNTIYF

J gene: TRBJ2-1
CDR3 length: 15
V gene: TRBV11-1
CDR3 protein: CASSPKRESYNEQFF

J gene: TRBJ2-7
CDR3 length: 11
V gene: TRBV15
CDR3 protein: CATSSQYEQYF

J gene: TRBJ1-1
CDR3 length: 15
V gene: TRBV4-3
CDR3 protein: CASSQARRSLTEAFF

J gene: TRBJ1-6
CDR3 length: 18
V gene: TRBV9
CDR3 protein: CASSVAGTGGDFNSPLHF

J gene: TRBJ1-2
CDR3 length: 14
V gene: TRBV10-2
CDR3 protein: CASSERLTNYGYTF

J gene: TRBJ1-2
CDR3 length: 15
V gene: TRBV5-1
CDR3 protein: CASSLAGGQEYGYTF

J gene: TRBJ1-2
CDR3 length: 14
V gene: TRBV7-2
CDR3 protein: CASSLGRGNYGYTF

J gene: TRBJ2-7
CDR3 length: 14
V gene: TRBV7-9
CDR3 protein: CASSLSSGIYEQYF